One sample yielded the 27 T cell receptor beta chains listed below, sequenced in a study of T cells in localized non-small cell lung cancer. Using immunoSEQ multiplex PCR, the repertoire was profiled, and TCRdb retains in-frame clones only, with some absent. The sample records 60,000 to 75,000 clones, around 81% being singletons. The specimen comprised PBMCs, sampled before any cancer treatment. These receptors originate from a man aged 40 to 75 with stage II lung adenocarcinoma.

This clone was seen a few times. The V and J genes are TRBV5-6 and TRBJ2-1, with a weak D call TRBD1 (5 bases). V was trimmed by 1 base and J by 10 bases, leaving 12 bases between them. CDR1 is SGHDT and CDR2 is YYEEEE in the germline V gene. The CDR3 has 13 residues. The CDR3 sequence: CASSLKGVGEQFF. The CDR3 region has the DNA TGTGCCAGCAGCTTGAAAGGGGTGGGCGAGCAGTTCTTC.

The genes are TRBV29-1 and TRBJ2-5, with no clear D. Germline V gene lookup returns CDR1 SQVTM and CDR2 ANQGSEA. The CDR3 covers 12 residues. The V and J ends lost 7 bases and 5 bases respectively, with 14 bases between them. CDR3 coding DNA: TGCAGCGCCCTTGAAAGGCGGGAGACCCAGTACTTC. Encoded protein: CSALERRETQYF.

This clone occurred once. The chain employs TRBV5-4 and TRBJ2-2, with D perhaps matching TRBD2 (6 bases). Trimming stripped 4 bases from V and 1 base from J, with 14 bases between. The CDR3 spans 16 residues. The germline V gene encodes CDR1 SGHNT and CDR2 YYREEE (reference sequence). The CDR3 spells CASSPTRGRNTGELFF. Written as DNA, the CDR3 is TGTGCCAGCAGCCCAACCCGGGGGAGGAACACCGGGGAGCTGTTTTTT. The full variable domain, completed using reference TRBV5-4 and TRBJ2-2, is ETGVTQSPTHLIKTRGQQVTLRCSSQSGHNTVSWYQQALGQGPQFIFQYYREEENGRGNFPPRFSGLQFPNYSSELNVNALELDDSALYLCASSPTRGRNTGELFFGEGSRLTVL.

V gene TRBV28 combines with J gene TRBJ1-3; D possibly corresponds to TRBD1 (5 bases). Germline V CDR1 and CDR2: MDHEN, SYDVKM. The CDR3 length is 15 residues. Trimming stripped 5 bases from V and 0 bases from J, with 11 bases between. DNA for the CDR3: TGTGCCAGCAGTCCCCCGGGGCCCTCTGGAAACACCATATATTTT. Encoded protein: CASSPPGPSGNTIYF.

This clone rates as medium-sized. V usage is TRBV5-6 and J usage is TRBJ1-4; tentative D call: TRBD1 (5 bases). V lost 1 base and J lost 0, with 7 bases in between. In germline, CDR1 is SGHDT, CDR2 YYEEEE. This CDR3 has 15 amino acids. CDR3 region: CASSLWGATNEKLFF. CDR3 in DNA: TGTGCCAGCAGCTTGTGGGGGGCAACTAATGAAAAACTGTTTTTT.

In this sample, this clone turned up once. This chain uses TRBV11-2 with TRBJ2-7; D is ambiguous. In germline, CDR1 is SGHAT, CDR2 FQNNGV. Trimming took off 4 bases at V and 4 bases at J, with 14 bases between the two ends. The CDR3 contains 14 residues. The CDR3 nucleotides are TGTGCCAGCAGCTCCGACATACAGTCATACGAGCAGTACTTC. Amino acids: CASSSDIQSYEQYF.

V and J are TRBV14 and TRBJ2-3; D is undetermined. CDR1 is SGHDN and CDR2 is FVKESK in the germline V gene. V lost 4 bases and J lost 6, with 11 bases in between. The CDR3 is made up of 13 amino acids. The CDR3 DNA sequence: TGTGCCAGCAGCCTCTACGGCGCTGATACGCAGTATTTT. It is translated as CASSLYGADTQYF.

The V and J genes are TRBV11-2 and TRBJ1-1; D is unclear. This CDR3 is 15 amino acids long. CDR1 is SGHAT and CDR2 is FQNNGV in the germline V gene. V lost 4 bases and J 2 bases, leaving 14 bases between the germline ends. CDR3 sequence reads: CASSSEGYRNTEAFF. CDR3 nucleotides: TGTGCCAGCAGCTCGGAAGGGTACAGAAACACTGAAGCTTTCTTT.

The J gene is TRBJ1-2, the V gene TRBV27, with D unresolved. This CDR3 contains 14 residues. Trimming removed 8 bases at V and 1 base at J, with 14 bases between. Germline lookup yields CDR1 MNHEY and CDR2 SMNVEV (reference sequence). This CDR3 reads CASGLLGFNYGYTF. DNA of the CDR3: TGTGCCAGCGGTCTTTTGGGTTTTAACTATGGCTACACCTTC.

The rearrangement links TRBV7-9 to TRBJ1-2, with D unclear. The CDR3 extends over 13 amino acids. The V end was cut by 1 base, the J end by 8 bases, with 11 bases between. From germline, CDR1 is SEHNR and CDR2 FQNEAQ (reference sequence). Here the CDR3 DNA reads TGTGCCAGCAGCTTAGATGGCGTAACGGGCTACACCTTC. Translation: CASSLDGVTGYTF.

The chain employs TRBV6-6 and TRBJ2-1; possibly TRBD2 for D (5 bases). The V end was cut by 5 bases, the J end by 6 bases, with 20 bases between. This CDR3 spans 16 amino acids. In germline, CDR1 is MNHNY, CDR2 SVGAGI (reference sequence). The CDR3 DNA reads TGTGCCAGCAGTGCACGGGATACTAGAAATAGCAATGAGCAGTTCTTC. It yields the protein CASSARDTRNSNEQFF.

V usage is TRBV11-2 and J usage is TRBJ2-1; TRBD2 matches 9 bases. CDR1 is SGHAT and CDR2 is FQNNGV in the germline V gene. With 6 bases clipped from V and 4 bases from J, the junction kept 10 bases outside the gene matches. The CDR3 runs 16 residues. The CDR3 coding sequence is TGTGCCAGCAGACGAATTAGCGGGAGAAGGTACAATGAGCAGTTCTTC. The encoded protein is CASRRISGRRYNEQFF.

The V and J genes are TRBV19 and TRBJ1-2, with 7 positions matching TRBD1. Germline CDR1 reads LNHDA; CDR2 reads SQIVND (reference sequence). CDR3 size: 15 residues. J was trimmed by 2 bases and V by 1 base; bases with no gene match: 4. CDR3 loop: CASSIAAGQNYGYTF. The CDR3 DNA is TGTGCCAGTAGTATAGCCGCGGGACAGAACTATGGCTACACCTTC.

This clone was seen a few times. The gene calls are TRBV10-3 and TRBJ2-2, with TRBD1 as a possible D gene (6 bases). Looked up from germline, CDR1 is ENHRY and CDR2 is SYGVKD. Trimming removed 3 bases from V and 4 bases from J, with 21 bases in between. The CDR3 has 18 amino acids. CDR3 in DNA: TGTGCCATCAGTGACTCGGAGGTAGGGCAGGGGAGCACCGGGGAGCTGTTTTTT. Protein: CAISDSEVGQGSTGELFF.

The CDR3 DNA reads TGTGCCAGCAGCTTAGAGACAGGGCCCCACACCTTC. It encodes CASSLETGPHTF. The chain couples TRBV7-2 to TRBJ1-2; 7 bases map to TRBD1. V was clipped by 1 base and J by 12 bases; unmatched bases: 5. Germline assignment: CDR1 SGHTA and CDR2 FQGNSA. CDR3 length: 12 residues.

This rearrangement joins TRBV29-1 to TRBJ1-1, with D possibly TRBD1 on 6 matching bases. CDR1 SQVTM and CDR2 ANQGSEA come from the germline V gene. V lost 4 bases to trimming and J lost 10 bases, with 13 bases between them. The CDR3 loop spans 11 amino acids. The CDR3 reads CSVATQGVAFF. CDR3 DNA sequence: TGCAGCGTTGCGACACAGGGAGTAGCTTTCTTT. Supplemented by reference TRBV29-1 and TRBJ1-1, the full variable domain reads SAVISQKPSRDICQRGTSLTIQCQVDSQVTMMFWYRQQPGQSLTLIATANQGSEATYESGFVIDKFPISRPNLTFSTLTVSNMSPEDSSIYLCSVATQGVAFFGQGTRLTVV.

This clone appeared a few times. This chain links TRBV5-4 with TRBJ2-1; 12 bases map to TRBD2. This CDR3 is 16 amino acids long. Germline V CDR1 and CDR2: SGHNT, YYREEE (reference sequence). V gave up 0 bases and J gave up 10 bases; unmatched junction bases: 8. This CDR3 is CASSLGRTSGVQEQFF. CDR3 coding DNA: TGTGCCAGCAGCTTGGGGCGGACTAGCGGGGTTCAGGAGCAGTTCTTC.

This sequence joins TRBV19 and TRBJ1-2; 7 positions agree with TRBD1. With V trimmed by 1 base and J by 1 base, 3 bases remained unmatched. CDR3 length: 15 amino acids. Germline V gene lookup returns CDR1 LNHDA and CDR2 SQIVND (reference sequence). The CDR3 region is CASSIGAGGNYGYTF. CDR3 nucleotides: TGTGCCAGTAGTATAGGAGCAGGGGGTAACTATGGCTACACCTTC.

The chain combines TRBV6-4 with TRBJ2-3; 11 nucleotides line up with TRBD2. V gave up 5 bases and J gave up 6 bases; unmatched junction bases: 7. Germline CDR1 MRHNA, CDR2 SNTAGT. The CDR3 is made up of 15 amino acids. CDR3 nucleotide sequence: TGTGCCAGCAGTTTCACTAGCGGGAGCTTGGATACGCAGTATTTT. The encoded protein is CASSFTSGSLDTQYF.

This clone was recorded only once. The V and J genes are TRBV6-4 and TRBJ2-2; D gene ambiguous. V was clipped by 5 bases and J by 2 bases, with 9 bases between them. In germline, CDR1 is MRHNA, CDR2 SNTAGT. This CDR3 region has 14 residues. The CDR3: CASSQTSNTGELFF. The CDR3 nucleotides read TGTGCCAGCAGTCAGACAAGTAACACCGGGGAGCTGTTTTTT.

This clone was observed once. The V and J genes are TRBV5-1 and TRBJ2-7; tentatively, D is TRBD2 (5 bases). This CDR3 has 15 residues. Trimming took 0 bases from V and 2 from J, leaving 12 bases between them. Per germline, CDR1 SGHRS and CDR2 YFSETQ. CDR3 coding DNA: TGCGCCAGCAGCTTGGATGGCGGGCCCCCCTACGAGCAGTACTTC. It translates to CASSLDGGPPYEQYF. Full variable domain (missing parts from reference TRBV5-1 and TRBJ2-7): KAGVTQTPRYLIKTRGQQVTLSCSPISGHRSVSWYQQTPGQGLQFLFEYFSETQRNKGNFPGRFSGRQFSNSRSEMNVSTLELGDSALYLCASSLDGGPPYEQYFGPGTRLTVT.

V usage is TRBV5-1 and J usage is TRBJ2-1; 9 nucleotides agree with TRBD1. The CDR3 covers 15 residues. The junction had 8 bases not matched to a gene; V was cut back by 4 bases and J by 6 bases. In germline, CDR1 is SGHRS, CDR2 YFSETQ. Written as DNA, the CDR3 is TGCGCCAGCAGCCGACAGGGGGATAAAACCAATGAGCAGTTCTTC. Its protein product is CASSRQGDKTNEQFF.

The CDR3 DNA follows: TGTGCCAGCAGCTCCCTAGCGTTCACGCAGTATTTT. Amino acids: CASSSLAFTQYF. The chain links TRBV11-2 to TRBJ2-3; D possibly corresponds to TRBD2 (6 bases). V dropped 4 bases and J dropped 9 bases, with 11 bases sitting between them. The V gene's germline CDR1 is SGHAT and CDR2 FQNNGV. The CDR3 contains 12 residues.

The chain links TRBV7-3 to TRBJ2-7; the D gene could be TRBD1 or TRBD2 (6 bases each). CDR1 and CDR2 from the germline V gene are SGHTA and FQGTGA. This CDR3 region has 13 residues. V gave up 2 bases and J gave up 6 bases, with 11 bases separating them. Here the CDR3 reads CASSLFKGGEQYF. In nucleotides, the CDR3 is TGTGCCAGCAGCTTATTTAAGGGGGGCGAGCAGTACTTC.

The rearrangement links TRBV27 to TRBJ1-4; unclear D gene. CDR3 length: 15 residues. The V end was cut by 5 bases, the J end by 0 bases, with 10 bases between. Germline lookup yields CDR1 MNHEY and CDR2 SMNVEV (reference sequence). The CDR3 here is CASSTPGTTNEKLFF. CDR3 in DNA: TGTGCCAGCAGTACCCCAGGCACAACTAATGAAAAACTGTTTTTT.

The chain uses TRBV5-6 and TRBJ1-2; a possible D gene is TRBD1 (5 bases). Germline V lookup: CDR1 SGHDT, CDR2 YYEEEE. V was pared by 4 bases and J by 2 bases, with 12 bases between. This CDR3 contains 14 residues. CDR3 sequence reads: CASSPGTANYGYTF. The CDR3 DNA is TGTGCCAGCAGCCCGGGGACTGCGAACTATGGCTACACCTTC.

This clone appeared a few times. The chain joins TRBV5-1 to TRBJ1-1; 7 bases match TRBD1. The CDR3 is made up of 14 amino acids. The germline CDR1 and CDR2 sequences are SGHRS and YFSETQ. The ends lost 5 bases at V and 3 bases at J; junction bases unmatched: 7. CDR3 DNA: TGCGCCAGCAGAAGGGGGCGCGGGGACACTGAAGCTTTCTTT. The encoded protein is CASRRGRGDTEAFF.